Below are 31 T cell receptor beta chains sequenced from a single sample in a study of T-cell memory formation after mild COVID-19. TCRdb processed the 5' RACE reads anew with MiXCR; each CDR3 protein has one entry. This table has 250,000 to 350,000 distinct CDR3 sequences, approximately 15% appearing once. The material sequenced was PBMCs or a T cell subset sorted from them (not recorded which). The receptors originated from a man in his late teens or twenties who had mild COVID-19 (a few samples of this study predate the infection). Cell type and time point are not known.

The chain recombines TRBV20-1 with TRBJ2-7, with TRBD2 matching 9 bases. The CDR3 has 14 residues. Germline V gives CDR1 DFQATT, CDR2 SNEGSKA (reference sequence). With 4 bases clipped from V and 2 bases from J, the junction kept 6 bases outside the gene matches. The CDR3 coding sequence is TGCAGTGCTAAGGGTAGCGGGAGCACCTACGAGCAGTACGTC. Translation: CSAKGSGSTYEQYV.

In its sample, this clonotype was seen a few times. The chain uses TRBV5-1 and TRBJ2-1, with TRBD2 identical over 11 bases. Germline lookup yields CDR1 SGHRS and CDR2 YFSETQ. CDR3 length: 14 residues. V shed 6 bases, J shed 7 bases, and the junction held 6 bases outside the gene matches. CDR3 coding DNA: TGCGCCAGCAAAGTAGCGGGGGGGCCTAATGAGCAGTTCTTC. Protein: CASKVAGGPNEQFF.

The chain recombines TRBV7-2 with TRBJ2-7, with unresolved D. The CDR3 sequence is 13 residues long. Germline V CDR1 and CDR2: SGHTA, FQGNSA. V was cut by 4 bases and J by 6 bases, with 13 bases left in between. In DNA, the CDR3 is TGTGCCAGCAGCTGGGCTCACACGGTCGAGCAGTACTTC. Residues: CASSWAHTVEQYF.

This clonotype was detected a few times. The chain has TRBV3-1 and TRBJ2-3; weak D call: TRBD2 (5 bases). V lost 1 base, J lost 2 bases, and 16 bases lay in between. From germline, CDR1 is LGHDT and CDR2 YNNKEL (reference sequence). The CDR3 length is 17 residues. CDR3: CASSQVGVSGTTDTQYF. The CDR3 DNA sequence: TGTGCCAGCAGCCAAGTGGGAGTGAGCGGTACCACAGATACGCAGTATTTT.

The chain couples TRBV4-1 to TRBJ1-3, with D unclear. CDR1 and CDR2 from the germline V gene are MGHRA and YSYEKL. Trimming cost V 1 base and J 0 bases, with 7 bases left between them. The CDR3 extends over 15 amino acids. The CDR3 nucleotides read TGCGCCAGCAGCCAAGTCCGGTCCTCTGGAAACACCATATATTTT. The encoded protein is CASSQVRSSGNTIYF.

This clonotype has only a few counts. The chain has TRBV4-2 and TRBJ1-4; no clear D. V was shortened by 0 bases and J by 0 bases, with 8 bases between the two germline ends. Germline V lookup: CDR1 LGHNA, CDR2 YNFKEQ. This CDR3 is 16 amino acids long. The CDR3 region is CASSQDFQATNEKLFF. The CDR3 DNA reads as TGTGCCAGCAGCCAAGATTTTCAAGCAACTAATGAAAAACTGTTTTTT.

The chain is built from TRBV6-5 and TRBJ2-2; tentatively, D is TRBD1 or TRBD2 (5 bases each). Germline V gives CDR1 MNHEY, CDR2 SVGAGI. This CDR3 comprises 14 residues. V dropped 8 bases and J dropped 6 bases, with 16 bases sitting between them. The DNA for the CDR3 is TGTGCCAGCCGGGACCGAACATTACCCGGGGAGCTGTTTTTT. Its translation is CASRDRTLPGELFF.

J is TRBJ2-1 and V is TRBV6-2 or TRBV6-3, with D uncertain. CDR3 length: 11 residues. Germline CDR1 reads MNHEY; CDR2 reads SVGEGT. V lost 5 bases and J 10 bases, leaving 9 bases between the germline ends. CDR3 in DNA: TGTGCCAGCAGTCGCTGGGCCGAGCAGTTCTTC. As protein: CASSRWAEQFF.

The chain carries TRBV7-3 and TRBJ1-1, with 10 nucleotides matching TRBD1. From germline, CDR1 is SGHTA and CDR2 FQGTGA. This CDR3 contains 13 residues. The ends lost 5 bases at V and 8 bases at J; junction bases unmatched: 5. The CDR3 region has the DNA TGTGCCAGCAGCCAATTGACAGGGGGCGAAGCTTTCTTT. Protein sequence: CASSQLTGGEAFF.

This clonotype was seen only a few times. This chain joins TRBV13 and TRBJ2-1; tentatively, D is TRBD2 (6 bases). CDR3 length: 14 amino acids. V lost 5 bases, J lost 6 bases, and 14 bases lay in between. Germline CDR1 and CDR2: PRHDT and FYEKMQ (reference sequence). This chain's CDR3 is CASSRTGGVNEQFF. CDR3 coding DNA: TGTGCCAGCAGCCGAACCGGGGGAGTCAATGAGCAGTTCTTC.

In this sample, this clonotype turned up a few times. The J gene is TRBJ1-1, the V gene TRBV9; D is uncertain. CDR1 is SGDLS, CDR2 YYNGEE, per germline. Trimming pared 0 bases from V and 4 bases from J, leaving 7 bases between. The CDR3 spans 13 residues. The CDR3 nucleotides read TGTGCCAGCAGCGTAGGAGGAAGCACTGAAGCTTTCTTT. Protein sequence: CASSVGGSTEAFF.

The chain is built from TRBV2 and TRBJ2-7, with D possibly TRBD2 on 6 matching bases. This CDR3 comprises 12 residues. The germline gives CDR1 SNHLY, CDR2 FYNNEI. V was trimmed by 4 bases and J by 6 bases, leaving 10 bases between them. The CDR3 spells CASSAVGGEQYV. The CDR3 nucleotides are TGTGCCAGCAGTGCCGTGGGGGGCGAGCAGTACGTC.

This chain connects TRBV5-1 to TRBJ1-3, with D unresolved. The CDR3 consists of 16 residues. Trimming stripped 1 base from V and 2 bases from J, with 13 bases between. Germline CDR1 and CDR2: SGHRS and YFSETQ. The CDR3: CASSLSFQEAGNTIYF. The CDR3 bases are TGCGCCAGCAGCTTGAGCTTCCAGGAAGCTGGAAACACCATATATTTT. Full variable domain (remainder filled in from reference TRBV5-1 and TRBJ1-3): KAGVTQTPRYLIKTRGQQVTLSCSPISGHRSVSWYQQTPGQGLQFLFEYFSETQRNKGNFPGRFSGRQFSNSRSEMNVSTLELGDSALYLCASSLSFQEAGNTIYFGEGSWLTVV.

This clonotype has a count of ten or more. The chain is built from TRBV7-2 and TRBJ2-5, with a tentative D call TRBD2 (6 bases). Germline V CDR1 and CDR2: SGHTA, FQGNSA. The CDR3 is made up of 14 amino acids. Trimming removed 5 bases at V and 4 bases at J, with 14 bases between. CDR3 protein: CASSPSEARETQYF. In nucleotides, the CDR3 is TGTGCCAGCAGCCCTAGCGAGGCGCGAGAGACCCAGTACTTC.

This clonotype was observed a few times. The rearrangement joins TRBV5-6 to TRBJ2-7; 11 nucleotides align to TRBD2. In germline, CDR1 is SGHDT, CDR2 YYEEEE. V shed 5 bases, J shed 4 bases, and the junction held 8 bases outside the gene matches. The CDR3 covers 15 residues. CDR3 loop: CASRRTGLAVYEQYV. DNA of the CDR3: TGTGCCAGCAGGCGGACGGGACTAGCGGTATACGAGCAGTACGTC.

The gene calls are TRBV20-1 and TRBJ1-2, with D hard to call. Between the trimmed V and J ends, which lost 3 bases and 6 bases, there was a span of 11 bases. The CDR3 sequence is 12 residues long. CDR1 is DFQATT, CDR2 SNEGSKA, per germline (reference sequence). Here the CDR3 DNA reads TGCAGTGCTAGTACGTCCTCTCATGGCTACACCTTC. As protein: CSASTSSHGYTF.

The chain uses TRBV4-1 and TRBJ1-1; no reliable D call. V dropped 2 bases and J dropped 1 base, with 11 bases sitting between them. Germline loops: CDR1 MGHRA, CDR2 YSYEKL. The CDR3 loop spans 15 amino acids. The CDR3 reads CASSQRDTENTEAFF. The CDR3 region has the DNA TGCGCCAGCAGCCAACGAGACACAGAGAACACTGAAGCTTTCTTT.

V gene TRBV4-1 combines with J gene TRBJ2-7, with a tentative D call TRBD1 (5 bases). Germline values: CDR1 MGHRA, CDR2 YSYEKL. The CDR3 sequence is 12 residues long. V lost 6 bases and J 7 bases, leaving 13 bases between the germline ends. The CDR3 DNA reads TGCGCCAGCAGTGGCAGGGTGGGAGAGCAGTACTTC. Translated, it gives CASSGRVGEQYF.

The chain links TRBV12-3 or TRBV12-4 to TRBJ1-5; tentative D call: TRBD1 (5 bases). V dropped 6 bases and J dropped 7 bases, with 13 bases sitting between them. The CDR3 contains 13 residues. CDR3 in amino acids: CASSREERQPQHF. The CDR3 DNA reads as TGTGCCAGCAGCAGGGAGGAAAGGCAGCCCCAGCATTTT.

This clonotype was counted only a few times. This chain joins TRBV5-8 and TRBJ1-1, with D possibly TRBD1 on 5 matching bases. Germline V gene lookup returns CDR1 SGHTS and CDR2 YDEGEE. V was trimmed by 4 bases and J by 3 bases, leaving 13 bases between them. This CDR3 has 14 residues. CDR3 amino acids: CASSRRVSYTEAFF. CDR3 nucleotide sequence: TGTGCCAGCAGCCGCAGGGTCTCGTACACTGAAGCTTTCTTT.

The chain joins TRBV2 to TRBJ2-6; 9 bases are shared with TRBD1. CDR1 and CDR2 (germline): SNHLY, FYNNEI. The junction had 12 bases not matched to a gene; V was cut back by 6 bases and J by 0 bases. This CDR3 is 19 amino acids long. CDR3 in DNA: TGTGCCAGCAGACACATCCGGGACAGGGAAGGCTCTGGGGCCAACGTCCTGACTTTC. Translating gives CASRHIRDREGSGANVLTF.

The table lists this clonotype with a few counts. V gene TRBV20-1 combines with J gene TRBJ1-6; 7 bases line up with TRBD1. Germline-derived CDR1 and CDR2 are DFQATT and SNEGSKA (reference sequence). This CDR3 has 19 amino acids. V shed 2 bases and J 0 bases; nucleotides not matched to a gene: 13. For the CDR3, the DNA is TGCAGTGCTAGACTACTCTCGGGACAGCTAAGCTCCTATAATTCACCCCTCCACTTT. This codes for CSARLLSGQLSSYNSPLHF.

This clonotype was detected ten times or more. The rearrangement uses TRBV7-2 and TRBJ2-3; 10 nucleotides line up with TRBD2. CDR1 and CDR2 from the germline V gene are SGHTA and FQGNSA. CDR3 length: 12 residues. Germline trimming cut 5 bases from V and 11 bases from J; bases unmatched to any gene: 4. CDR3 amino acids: CASSQSSGGQYF. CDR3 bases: TGTGCCAGCAGCCAATCTAGCGGGGGGCAGTATTTT.

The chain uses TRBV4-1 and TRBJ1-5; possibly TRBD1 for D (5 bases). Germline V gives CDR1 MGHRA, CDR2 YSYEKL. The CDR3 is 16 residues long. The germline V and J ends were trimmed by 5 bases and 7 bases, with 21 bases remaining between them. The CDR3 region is CASSVKEWGSGQPQHF. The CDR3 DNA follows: TGCGCCAGCAGCGTGAAAGAGTGGGGGTCGGGCCAGCCCCAGCATTTT.

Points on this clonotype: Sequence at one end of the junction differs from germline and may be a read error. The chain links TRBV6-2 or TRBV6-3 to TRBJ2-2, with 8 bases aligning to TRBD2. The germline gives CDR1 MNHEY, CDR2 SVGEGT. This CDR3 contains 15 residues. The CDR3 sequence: CASSLLAANTVELFF. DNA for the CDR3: TGTGCCAGCAGTTTACTAGCGGCGAACACCGTGGAGCTGTTTTTT.

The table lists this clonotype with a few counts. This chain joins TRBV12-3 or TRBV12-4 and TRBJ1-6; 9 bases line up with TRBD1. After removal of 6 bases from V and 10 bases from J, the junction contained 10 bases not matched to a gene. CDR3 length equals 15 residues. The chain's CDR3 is CASSQGQGIRSPLHF. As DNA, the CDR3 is TGTGCCAGCAGCCAGGGACAGGGAATACGGTCACCCCTCCACTTT.

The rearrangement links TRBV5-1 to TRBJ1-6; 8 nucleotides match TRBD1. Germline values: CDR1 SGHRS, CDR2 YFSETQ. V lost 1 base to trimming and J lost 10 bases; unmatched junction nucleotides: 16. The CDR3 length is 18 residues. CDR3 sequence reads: CASSLSDTGGLLGSPLHF. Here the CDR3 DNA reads TGCGCCAGCAGCTTGTCAGACACAGGGGGTCTCCTTGGCTCACCCCTCCACTTT.

CDR3 coding DNA: TGCGCCAGCAGCCAAGATGCAGGGGGTAACTATGGCTACACCTTC. Translated, it gives CASSQDAGGNYGYTF. V gene TRBV4-3 combines with J gene TRBJ1-2; 7 positions agree with TRBD1. This CDR3 region has 15 residues. V shed 0 bases, J shed 1 base, and the junction held 2 bases outside the gene matches. Germline CDR1 LGHNA, CDR2 YSLEER.

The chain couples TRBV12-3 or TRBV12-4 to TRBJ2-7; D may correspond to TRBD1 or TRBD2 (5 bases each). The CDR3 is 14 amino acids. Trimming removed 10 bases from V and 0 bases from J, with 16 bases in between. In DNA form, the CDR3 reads TGTGCCACCCCACGGGGCGGATTCTCCTACGAGCAGTACGTC. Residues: CATPRGGFSYEQYV.

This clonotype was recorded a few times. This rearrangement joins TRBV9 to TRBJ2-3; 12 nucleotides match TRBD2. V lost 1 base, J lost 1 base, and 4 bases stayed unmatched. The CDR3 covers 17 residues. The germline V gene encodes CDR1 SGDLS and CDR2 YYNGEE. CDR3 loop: CASSVLAGGLGTDTQYF. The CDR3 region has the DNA TGTGCCAGCAGCGTACTAGCGGGGGGGCTTGGCACAGATACGCAGTATTTT.

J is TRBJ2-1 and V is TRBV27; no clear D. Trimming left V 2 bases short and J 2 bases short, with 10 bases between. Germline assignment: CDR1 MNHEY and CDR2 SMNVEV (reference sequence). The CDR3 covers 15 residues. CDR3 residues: CASSLEGLAYNEQFF. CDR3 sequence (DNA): TGTGCCAGCAGTTTAGAAGGGTTGGCCTACAATGAGCAGTTCTTC.